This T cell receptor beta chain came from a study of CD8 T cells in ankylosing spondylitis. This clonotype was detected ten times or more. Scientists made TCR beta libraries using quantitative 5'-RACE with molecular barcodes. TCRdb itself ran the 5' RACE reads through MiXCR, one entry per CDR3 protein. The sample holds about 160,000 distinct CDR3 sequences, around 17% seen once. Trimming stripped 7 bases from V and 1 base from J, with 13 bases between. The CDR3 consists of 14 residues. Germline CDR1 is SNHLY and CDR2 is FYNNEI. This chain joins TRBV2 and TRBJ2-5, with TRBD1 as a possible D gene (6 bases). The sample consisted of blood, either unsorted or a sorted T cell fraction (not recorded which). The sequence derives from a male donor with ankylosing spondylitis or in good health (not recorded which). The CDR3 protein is CASTLLGGQETQYF. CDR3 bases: TGTGCCAGCACCCTCCTAGGGGGCCAAGAGACCCAGTACTTC. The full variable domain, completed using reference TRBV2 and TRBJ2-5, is EPEVTQTPSHQVTQMGQEVILRCVPISNHLYFYWYRQILGQKVEFLVSFYNNEISEKSEIFDDQFSVERPDGSNFTLKIRSTKLEDSAMYFCASTLLGGQETQYFGPGTRLLVL.